A selection of T cell receptor beta chains follows, all from one sample in a study of blood T cell repertoires in COVID-19. TCRdb's copy holds only in-frame clones and misses some; the assay was immunoSEQ multiplex PCR. The profile shows about 480,000 clones, 70% to 90% of them singletons. Sequenced input: peripheral blood. The source of these receptors is a woman aged 45-59 years with COVID-19, enrolled during active disease. Both conserved end residues are part of each CDR3. Fields, in order: clone size, D gene, J gene, CDR3 length, V gene, CDR3 DNA, CDR3 protein. The D gene is left open where the match is weak. A clone size is listed for some rows: how often the clone was seen (once, few, many), or a class if it is expanded.

- - TRBJ1-1 15 TRBV5-4 TGTGCCAGCAGCTTTCAGAGGGGGATGAACACTGAAGCTTTCTTT CASSFQRGMNTEAFF
- - TRBJ1-2 15 TRBV9 TGTGCCAGCAGCATTTCAGAGGCCGGTAACTATGGCTACACCTTC CASSISEAGNYGYTF
few - TRBJ2-3 15 TRBV6-5 TGTGCCAGCAGTTACAGGTATTCGGGGACAGATACGCAGTATTTT CASSYRYSGTDTQYF
once - TRBJ2-7 13 TRBV29-1 TGCAGCGCTGCGATTACAGGAGCCTACGAGCAGTACTTC CSAAITGAYEQYF
once - TRBJ1-1 13 TRBV27 TGTGCCAGCAGTGTGACAGTTAACACTGAAGCTTTCTTT CASSVTVNTEAFF
- - TRBJ1-2 12 TRBV7-2 TGTGCCAGCAGCTTAGGGGGGGAGGGCTACACCTTC CASSLGGEGYTF
- TRBD1 TRBJ1-6 17 TRBV5-4 TGTGCCAGCAGTAGTGACAGGGCAAGCTCCTATAATTCACCCCTCCACTTT CASSSDRASSYNSPLHF
- - TRBJ1-4 14 TRBV29-1 TGCAGCGTTGCGGTAGGAGGAAGCAATGAAAAACTGTTTTTT CSVAVGGSNEKLFF
- TRBD1 TRBJ1-2 14 TRBV28 TGTGCCAGCAGTTATCGGGACAGGCCGTATGGCTACACCTTC CASSYRDRPYGYTF
- - TRBJ1-1 15 TRBV15 TGTGCCACCAGCAGAGCTCTGGGCAGGGACACTGAAGCTTTCTTT CATSRALGRDTEAFF
- - TRBJ2-3 16 TRBV11-2 TGTGCCAGCAGCTTAGAGGGCAGACCTTTCACAGATACGCAGTATTTT CASSLEGRPFTDTQYF
- TRBD1 TRBJ1-1 16 TRBV5-1 TGCGCCAGCAGCTGGGGGACAGGGGGACGGAACACTGAAGCTTTCTTT CASSWGTGGRNTEAFF
- - TRBJ2-3 13 TRBV12-5 TGTGCTAGTGGTTTCCCCCTCACAGATACGCAGTATTTT CASGFPLTDTQYF
- - TRBJ1-2 14 TRBV28 TGTGCCAGCAGTCCATACAGGGTAGGATATGGCTACACCTTC CASSPYRVGYGYTF
- - TRBJ2-3 16 TRBV12-5 TGTGCTAGTGGTTTGGTACCGAGGTTGTCAATAGGCACGCAGTATTTT CASGLVPRLSIGTQYF